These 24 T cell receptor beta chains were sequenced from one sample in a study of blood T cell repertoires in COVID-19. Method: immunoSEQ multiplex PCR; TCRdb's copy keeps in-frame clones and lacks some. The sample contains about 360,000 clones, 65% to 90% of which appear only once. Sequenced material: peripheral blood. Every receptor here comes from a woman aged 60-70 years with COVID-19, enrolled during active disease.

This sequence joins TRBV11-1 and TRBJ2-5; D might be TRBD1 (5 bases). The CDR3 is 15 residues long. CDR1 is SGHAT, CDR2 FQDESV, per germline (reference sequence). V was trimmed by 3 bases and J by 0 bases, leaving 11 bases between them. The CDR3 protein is CASSLGQSYQETQYF. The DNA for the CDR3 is TGTGCCAGCAGCTTGGGGCAGAGCTACCAAGAGACCCAGTACTTC.

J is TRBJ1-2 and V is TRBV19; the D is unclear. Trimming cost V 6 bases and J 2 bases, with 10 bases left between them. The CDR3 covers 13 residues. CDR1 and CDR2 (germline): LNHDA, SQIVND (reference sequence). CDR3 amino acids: CASREQQNYGYTF. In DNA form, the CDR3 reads TGTGCCAGTAGGGAACAACAGAACTATGGCTACACCTTC.

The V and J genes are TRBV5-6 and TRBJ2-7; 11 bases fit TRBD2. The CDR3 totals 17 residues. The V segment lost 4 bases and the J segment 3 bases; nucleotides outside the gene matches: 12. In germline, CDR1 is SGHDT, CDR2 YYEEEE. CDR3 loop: CASSPALSGGASYEQYF. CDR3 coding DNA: TGTGCCAGCAGCCCGGCTCTTAGCGGGGGGGCCAGCTACGAGCAGTACTTC. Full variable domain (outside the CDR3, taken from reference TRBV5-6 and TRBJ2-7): DAGVTQSPTHLIKTRGQQVTLRCSPKSGHDTVSWYQQALGQGPQFIFQYYEEEERQRGNFPDRFSGHQFPNYSSELNVNALLLGDSALYLCASSPALSGGASYEQYFGPGTRLTVT.

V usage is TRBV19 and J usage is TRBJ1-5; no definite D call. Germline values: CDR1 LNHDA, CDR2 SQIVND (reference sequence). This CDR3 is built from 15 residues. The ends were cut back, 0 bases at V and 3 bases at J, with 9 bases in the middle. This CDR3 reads CASSIDRDFNQPQHF. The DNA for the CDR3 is TGTGCCAGTAGTATAGACCGGGATTTCAATCAGCCCCAGCATTTT.

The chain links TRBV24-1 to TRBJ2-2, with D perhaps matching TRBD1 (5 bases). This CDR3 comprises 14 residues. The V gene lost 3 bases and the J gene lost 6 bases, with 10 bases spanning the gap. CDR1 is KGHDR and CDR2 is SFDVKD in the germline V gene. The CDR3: CATSDPRDAGELFF. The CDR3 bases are TGTGCCACCAGTGATCCCAGGGATGCCGGGGAGCTGTTTTTT.

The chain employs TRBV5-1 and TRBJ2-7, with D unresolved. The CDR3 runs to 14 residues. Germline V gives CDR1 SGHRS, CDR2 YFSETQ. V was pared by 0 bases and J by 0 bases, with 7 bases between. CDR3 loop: CASSLDGSSYEQYF. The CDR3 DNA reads TGCGCCAGCAGCTTGGACGGTAGCTCCTACGAGCAGTACTTC.

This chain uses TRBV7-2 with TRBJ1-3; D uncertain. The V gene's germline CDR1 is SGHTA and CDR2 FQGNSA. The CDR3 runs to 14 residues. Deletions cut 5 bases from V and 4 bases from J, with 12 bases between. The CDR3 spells CASSPEAAGNTIYF. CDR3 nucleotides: TGTGCCAGCAGCCCCGAGGCAGCCGGAAACACCATATATTTT.

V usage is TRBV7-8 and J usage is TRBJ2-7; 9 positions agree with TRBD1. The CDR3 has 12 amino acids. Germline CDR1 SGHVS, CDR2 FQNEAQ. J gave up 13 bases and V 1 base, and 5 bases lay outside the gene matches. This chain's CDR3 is CASSLETGGKYF. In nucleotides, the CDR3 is TGTGCCAGCAGCTTAGAGACAGGGGGGAAATACTTC. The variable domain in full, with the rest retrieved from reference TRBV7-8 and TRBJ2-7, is GAGVSQSPRYKVAKRGQDVALRCDPISGHVSLFWYQQALGQGPEFLTYFQNEAQLDKSGLPSDRFFAERPEGSVSTLKIQRTQQEDSAVYLCASSLETGGKYFGPGTRLTVT.

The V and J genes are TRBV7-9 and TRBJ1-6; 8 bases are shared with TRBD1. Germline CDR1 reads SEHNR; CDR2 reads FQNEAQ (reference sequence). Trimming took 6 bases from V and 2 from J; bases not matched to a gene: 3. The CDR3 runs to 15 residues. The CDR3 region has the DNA TGTGCCAGCAGGACAGGGGACACCTATAATTCACCCCTCCACTTT. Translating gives CASRTGDTYNSPLHF.

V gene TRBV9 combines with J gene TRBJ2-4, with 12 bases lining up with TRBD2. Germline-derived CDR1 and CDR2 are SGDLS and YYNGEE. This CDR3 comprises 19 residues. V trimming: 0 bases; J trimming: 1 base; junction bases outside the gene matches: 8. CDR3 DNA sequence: TGTGCCAGCAGCGTAGGACTAGCGGGGGTTAGTGCCGCCAAAAACATTCAGTACTTC. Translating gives CASSVGLAGVSAAKNIQYF. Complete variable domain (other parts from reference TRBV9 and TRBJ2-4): DSGVTQTPKHLITATGQRVTLRCSPRSGDLSVYWYQQSLDQGLQFLIQYYNGEERAKGNILERFSAQQFPDLHSELNLSSLELGDSALYFCASSVGLAGVSAAKNIQYFGAGTRLSVL.

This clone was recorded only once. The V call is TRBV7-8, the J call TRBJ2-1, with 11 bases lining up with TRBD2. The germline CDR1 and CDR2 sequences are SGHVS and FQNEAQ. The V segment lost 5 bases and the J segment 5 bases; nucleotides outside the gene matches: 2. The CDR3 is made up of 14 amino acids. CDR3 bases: TGTGCCAGCAGCCAGACTAGCGGGGACAATGAGCAGTTCTTC. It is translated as CASSQTSGDNEQFF.

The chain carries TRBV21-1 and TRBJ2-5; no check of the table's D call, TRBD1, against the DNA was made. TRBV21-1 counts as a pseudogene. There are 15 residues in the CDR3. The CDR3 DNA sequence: TGTGCCAGCAGCACTAGACAGGGTTGGCCAGAGACCCAGTACTTC. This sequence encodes CASSTRQGWPETQYF.

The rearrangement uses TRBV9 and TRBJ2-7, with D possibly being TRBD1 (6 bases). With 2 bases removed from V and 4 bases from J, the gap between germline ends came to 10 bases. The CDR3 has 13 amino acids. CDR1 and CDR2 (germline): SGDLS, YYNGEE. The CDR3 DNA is TGTGCCAGCAGCGTTGGGACAAAATACGAGCAGTACTTC. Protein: CASSVGTKYEQYF.

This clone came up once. The CDR3 region is CASSQDLGRGQGLYF. The CDR3, as DNA: TGTGCCAGCAGCCAAGATTTGGGTCGAGGACAGGGGCTGTACTTC. The chain recombines TRBV4-2 with TRBJ2-7; the match to TRBD1 covers 9 bases. With V trimmed by 0 bases and J by 12 bases, 12 bases remained unmatched. The length of the CDR3 is 15 residues. Germline lookup yields CDR1 LGHNA and CDR2 YNFKEQ.

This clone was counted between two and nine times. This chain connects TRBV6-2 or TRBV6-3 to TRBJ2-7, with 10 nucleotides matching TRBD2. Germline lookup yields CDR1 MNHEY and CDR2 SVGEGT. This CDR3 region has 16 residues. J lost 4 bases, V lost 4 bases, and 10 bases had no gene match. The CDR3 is CASSLAGGLIRYEQYF. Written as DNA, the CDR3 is TGTGCCAGCAGTTTAGCGGGGGGCCTAATCCGGTACGAGCAGTACTTC.

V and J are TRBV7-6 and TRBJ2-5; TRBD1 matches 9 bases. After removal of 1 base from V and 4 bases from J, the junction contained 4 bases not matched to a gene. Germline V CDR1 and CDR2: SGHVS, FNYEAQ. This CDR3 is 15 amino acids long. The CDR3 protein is CASSLVGQGRETQYF. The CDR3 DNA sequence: TGTGCCAGCAGCTTAGTGGGACAGGGACGAGAGACCCAGTACTTC.

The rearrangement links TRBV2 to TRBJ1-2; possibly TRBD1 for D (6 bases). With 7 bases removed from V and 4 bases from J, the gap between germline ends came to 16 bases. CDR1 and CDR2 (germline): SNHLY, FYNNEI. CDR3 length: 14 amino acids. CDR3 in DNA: TGTGCCAGCACTCAGCGGGGGGCGAGCTATGGCTACACCTTC. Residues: CASTQRGASYGYTF.

DNA for the CDR3: TGTGCCAGCAGCTTAGGGCTAGACACAGATACGCAGTATTTT. It encodes CASSLGLDTDTQYF. The chain has TRBV7-2 and TRBJ2-3, with D unclear. The CDR3 has 14 amino acids. V was pared by 1 base and J by 2 bases, with 7 bases between. Germline V gene data show CDR1 as SGHTA and CDR2 as FQGNSA.

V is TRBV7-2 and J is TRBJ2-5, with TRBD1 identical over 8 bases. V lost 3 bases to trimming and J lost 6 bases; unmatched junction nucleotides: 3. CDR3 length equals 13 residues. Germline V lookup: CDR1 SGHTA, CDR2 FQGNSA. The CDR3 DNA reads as TGTGCCAGCAGCTTGGACAGGGCGAAGACCCAGTACTTC. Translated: CASSLDRAKTQYF.

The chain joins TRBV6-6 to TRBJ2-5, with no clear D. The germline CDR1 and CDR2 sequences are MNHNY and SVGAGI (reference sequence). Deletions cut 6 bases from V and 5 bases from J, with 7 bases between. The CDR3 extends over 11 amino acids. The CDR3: CASSPRETQYF. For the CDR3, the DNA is TGTGCCAGCAGCCCTAGGGAGACCCAGTACTTC.

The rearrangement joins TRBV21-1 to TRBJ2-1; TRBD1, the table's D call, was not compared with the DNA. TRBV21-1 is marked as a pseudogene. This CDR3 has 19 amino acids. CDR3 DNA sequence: TGTGCCAGCAGCAAAGCCCCTGCTGCCCGGGACAGGGAGGGAAATGAGCAGTTCTTC. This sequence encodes CASSKAPAARDREGNEQFF.

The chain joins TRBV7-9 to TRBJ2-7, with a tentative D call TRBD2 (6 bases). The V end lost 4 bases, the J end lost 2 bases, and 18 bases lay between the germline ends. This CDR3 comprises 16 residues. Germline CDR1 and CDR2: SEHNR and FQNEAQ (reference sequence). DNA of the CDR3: TGTGCCAGCAGCTGGACTGGAGGGGTTGAGCCCTACGAGCAGTACTTC. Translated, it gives CASSWTGGVEPYEQYF.

The DNA for the CDR3 is TGTGCCAGCAGCTTAGCTGTACTAGCGGGGCCAGAGACCCAGTACTTC. It codes for CASSLAVLAGPETQYF. The gene calls are TRBV7-9 and TRBJ2-5, with TRBD2 identical over 10 bases. V gave up 0 bases and J gave up 4 bases; unmatched junction bases: 5. CDR1 is SEHNR, CDR2 FQNEAQ, per germline (reference sequence). The CDR3 is made up of 16 amino acids.

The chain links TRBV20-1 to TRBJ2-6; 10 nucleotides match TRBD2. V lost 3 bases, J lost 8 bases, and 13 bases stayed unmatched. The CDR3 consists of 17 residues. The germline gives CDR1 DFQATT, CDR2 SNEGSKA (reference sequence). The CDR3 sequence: CSASPPSGGGWTNVLTF. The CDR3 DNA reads TGCAGTGCTAGTCCCCCCAGCGGGGGGGGATGGACCAACGTCCTGACTTTC.